The rows below give T cell receptor beta chains drawn from one sample of a study of cytomegalovirus exposure and HLA in healthy donors. Assay used: immunoSEQ multiplex PCR; TCRdb lists only in-frame clones, some missing. Of about 120,000 clones in the sample, 81% were seen once. What was sequenced was PBMCs. These receptors came from a young woman in good health and CMV-seronegative. The CDR3 runs from the conserved cysteine through the conserved F or W. D genes are given only for firm matches. Clone size, where shown, is once, few, many, or a class for clones that have expanded.

V: TRBV5-4
size: -
D: -
J: TRBJ2-5
CDR3: CASSRDQETQYF
DNA: TGTGCCAGCAGCCGGGATCAAGAGACCCAGTACTTC

V: TRBV10-3
size: -
D: TRBD2
J: TRBJ2-3
CDR3: CATGLAGGDTQYF
DNA: TGTGCCACCGGACTAGCGGGGGGAGATACGCAGTATTTT

V: TRBV6-1
size: -
D: TRBD2
J: TRBJ2-3
CDR3: CASSERGREGDTDTQYF
DNA: TGTGCCAGCAGTGAACGGGGGCGGGAGGGAGACACAGATACGCAGTATTTT

V: TRBV30
size: -
D: -
J: TRBJ2-7
CDR3: CAWSAGTLGNEQYF
DNA: TGTGCCTGGAGTGCTGGGACACTAGGCAACGAGCAGTACTTC

V: TRBV19
size: -
D: -
J: TRBJ2-1
CDR3: CASSIAGNEQFF
DNA: TGTGCCAGTAGTATAGCGGGGAATGAGCAGTTCTTC

V: TRBV27
size: -
D: TRBD2
J: TRBJ2-2
CDR3: CASATNTGGGGELFF
DNA: TGTGCCAGCGCCACCAACACGGGGGGGGGCGGGGAGCTGTTTTTT

V: TRBV10-2
size: -
D: -
J: TRBJ2-4
CDR3: CASSLPSAAKNIQYF
DNA: TGCGCCAGCAGTCTGCCCAGCGCAGCCAAAAACATTCAGTACTTC

V: TRBV5-6
size: few
D: TRBD1
J: TRBJ2-5
CDR3: CASSLWGWGQEQYF
DNA: TGTGCCAGCAGCTTGTGGGGCTGGGGACAGGAGCAGTACTTC

V: TRBV5-1
size: -
D: -
J: TRBJ1-2
CDR3: CASSLGTDNYGYTF
DNA: TGCGCCAGCAGCCTGGGCACAGATAACTATGGCTACACCTTC

V: TRBV28
size: -
D: TRBD1
J: TRBJ2-5
CDR3: CASSSRRGPSSETQYF
DNA: TGTGCCAGCAGCTCCCGAAGGGGGCCGAGTTCAGAGACCCAGTACTTC

V: TRBV6-1
size: few
D: TRBD1
J: TRBJ2-2
CDR3: CAPPDRALGGELFF
DNA: TGTGCTCCCCCGGACAGGGCCTTGGGCGGGGAGCTGTTTTTT

V: TRBV7-9
size: -
D: -
J: TRBJ2-1
CDR3: CASSLEGGPERNEQFF
DNA: TGTGCCAGCAGCTTAGAGGGTGGCCCCGAGCGGAATGAGCAGTTCTTC

V: TRBV5-8
size: -
D: -
J: TRBJ2-3
CDR3: CASSSLPGVRTDTQYF
DNA: TGTGCCAGCAGCTCCCTCCCGGGGGTCCGCACAGATACGCAGTATTTT

V: TRBV5-1
size: -
D: TRBD1
J: TRBJ2-5
CDR3: CASSQQGTETQYF
DNA: TGCGCCAGCAGCCAACAGGGGACAGAGACCCAGTACTTC

V: TRBV7-9
size: -
D: -
J: TRBJ1-4
CDR3: CASSLAEGGQEKLFF
DNA: TGTGCCAGCAGCTTAGCGGAGGGAGGTCAGGAAAAACTGTTTTTT

V: TRBV6-5
size: -
D: -
J: TRBJ2-2
CDR3: CASSYSGVAGELFF
DNA: TGTGCCAGCAGTTACTCAGGGGTGGCCGGGGAGCTGTTTTTT

V: TRBV7-9
size: -
D: TRBD2
J: TRBJ2-3
CDR3: CSSSLAKESTGGTDTQYF
DNA: TGTTCCAGCAGCTTAGCCAAAGAGAGCACGGGAGGTACAGATACGCAGTATTTT

V: TRBV14
size: -
D: TRBD2
J: TRBJ2-1
CDR3: CASSHPRRLAGGGPYNEQFF
DNA: TGTGCCAGCAGCCATCCCCGCCGCCTAGCGGGAGGGGGACCCTACAATGAGCAGTTCTTC

V: TRBV7-9
size: once
D: TRBD1
J: TRBJ1-1
CDR3: CASSLAGQCEAFF
DNA: TGTGCCAGCAGCTTAGCGGGACAGTGCGAAGCTTTCTTT

V: TRBV27
size: -
D: TRBD2
J: TRBJ2-1
CDR3: CASSLSGGGSAYNEQFF
DNA: TGTGCCAGCAGTTTATCGGGCGGCGGGAGCGCCTACAATGAGCAGTTCTTC

V: TRBV27
size: -
D: -
J: TRBJ2-7
CDR3: CASRSPSSSYEQYF
DNA: TGTGCCAGCAGATCCCCGAGTAGCTCCTACGAGCAGTACTTC

V: TRBV19
size: -
D: TRBD1
J: TRBJ2-7
CDR3: CASSPRQGVSYEQYF
DNA: TGTGCCAGTAGTCCTCGACAGGGTGTTTCCTACGAGCAGTACTTC

V: TRBV18
size: -
D: TRBD1
J: TRBJ1-5
CDR3: CASSPGQGQGQPQHF
DNA: TGTGCCAGCTCACCGGGACAGGGCCAGGGGCAGCCCCAGCATTTT

V: TRBV18
size: once
D: TRBD1
J: TRBJ2-1
CDR3: CASSYRGSSYNEQFF
DNA: TGTGCCAGCTCCTACAGGGGCAGCTCCTACAATGAGCAGTTCTTC

V: TRBV6-5
size: -
D: TRBD1
J: TRBJ1-2
CDR3: CASYGQGADGYTF
DNA: TGTGCCAGCTACGGACAGGGGGCGGATGGCTACACCTTC

V: TRBV6-1
size: many
D: TRBD2
J: TRBJ2-7
CDR3: CASSFELAGGNEQYF
DNA: TGTGCCAGCAGTTTCGAACTAGCGGGAGGGAACGAGCAGTACTTC

V: TRBV28
size: -
D: TRBD2
J: TRBJ2-7
CDR3: CAGTTSGSPYEQYF
DNA: TGTGCCGGAACGACTAGCGGATCACCCTACGAGCAGTACTTC

V: TRBV5-1
size: -
D: -
J: TRBJ1-1
CDR3: CASSLVDSLNTEAFF
DNA: TGCGCCAGCAGCTTGGTGGACAGCCTAAACACTGAAGCTTTCTTT

V: TRBV18
size: -
D: -
J: TRBJ1-5
CDR3: CASSPAANQPQHF
DNA: TGTGCCAGCTCACCCGCGGCAAATCAGCCCCAGCATTTT

V: TRBV20-1
size: -
D: -
J: TRBJ2-7
CDR3: CSASNAYEQYF
DNA: TGCAGTGCTAGTAACGCCTACGAGCAGTACTTC

V: TRBV13
size: -
D: -
J: TRBJ2-7
CDR3: CASSQRGGGSYEQYF
DNA: TGTGCCAGCAGCCAACGGGGAGGAGGCTCCTACGAGCAGTACTTC

V: TRBV7-3
size: -
D: -
J: TRBJ2-5
CDR3: CASSPEGGPGTQYF
DNA: TGTGCCAGCAGCCCAGAGGGGGGGCCAGGGACCCAGTACTTC

V: TRBV6-1
size: -
D: -
J: TRBJ2-1
CDR3: CASRPVGRAYNEQFF
DNA: TGTGCCAGCAGGCCCGTCGGCAGGGCCTACAATGAGCAGTTCTTC

V: TRBV5-1
size: few
D: TRBD2
J: TRBJ2-6
CDR3: CASSLVVSGDSSGANVLTF
DNA: TGCGCCAGCAGCTTGGTAGTGAGCGGGGATAGCTCTGGGGCCAACGTCCTGACTTTC

V: TRBV7-3
size: -
D: -
J: TRBJ2-7
CDR3: CASSLGAGNTYEQYF
DNA: TGTGCCAGCAGCTTAGGGGCAGGGAACACCTACGAGCAGTACTTC

V: TRBV7-6
size: -
D: -
J: TRBJ2-1
CDR3: CASSFAGSSEQFF
DNA: TGTGCCAGCAGTTTCGCAGGGTCCAGTGAGCAGTTCTTC

V: TRBV27
size: few
D: TRBD1
J: TRBJ2-1
CDR3: CATRGQNSYNEQFF
DNA: TGTGCCACCAGGGGACAGAACTCCTACAATGAGCAGTTCTTC

V: TRBV27
size: -
D: -
J: TRBJ2-1
CDR3: CASSLANEQFF
DNA: TGTGCCAGCAGTCTAGCGAATGAGCAGTTCTTC

V: TRBV11-2
size: -
D: TRBD2
J: TRBJ2-3
CDR3: CASSRGRLAETDTQYF
DNA: TGTGCCAGCAGCCGAGGGAGACTAGCGGAGACAGATACGCAGTATTTT

V: TRBV10-3
size: -
D: -
J: TRBJ2-7
CDR3: CAISATTDEQYF
DNA: TGTGCCATCAGTGCCACGACAGACGAGCAGTACTTC

V: TRBV4-1
size: once
D: -
J: TRBJ1-5
CDR3: CASSPAADSNQPQHF
DNA: TGCGCCAGCAGCCCGGCGGCTGATAGCAATCAGCCCCAGCATTTT

V: TRBV5-1
size: -
D: -
J: TRBJ2-7
CDR3: CASSFGLPGSYEQYF
DNA: TGCGCCAGCAGCTTCGGACTTCCTGGGTCCTACGAGCAGTACTTC

V: TRBV5-1
size: -
D: TRBD2
J: TRBJ2-2
CDR3: CASSGERETNTGELFF
DNA: TGCGCCAGCAGCGGGGAGCGGGAGACTAACACCGGGGAGCTGTTTTTT

V: TRBV4-1
size: -
D: TRBD1
J: TRBJ2-7
CDR3: CASSWTGASGEQYF
DNA: TGCGCCAGCAGTTGGACAGGGGCCTCGGGCGAGCAGTACTTC

V: TRBV4-3
size: -
D: TRBD1
J: TRBJ2-7
CDR3: CASSQSAGQGRRYEQYF
DNA: TGCGCCAGCAGCCAATCCGCGGGACAGGGAAGGAGATACGAGCAGTACTTC

V: TRBV6-5
size: few
D: -
J: TRBJ2-5
CDR3: CASSSEVPHVQYF
DNA: TGTGCCAGCAGTTCTGAGGTCCCCCACGTCCAGTACTTC

V: TRBV9
size: -
D: -
J: TRBJ2-7
CDR3: CASSPRGADYEQYF
DNA: TGTGCCAGCAGCCCCCGTGGGGCAGACTACGAGCAGTACTTC

V: TRBV10-3
size: -
D: TRBD1
J: TRBJ1-4
CDR3: CAISPGTGGMANEKLFF
DNA: TGTGCCATCAGTCCCGGGACAGGGGGCATGGCTAATGAAAAACTGTTTTTT

V: TRBV11-2
size: -
D: -
J: TRBJ1-3
CDR3: CASSEDSSSGNTIYF
DNA: TGTGCCAGCAGCGAAGACAGCTCCTCTGGAAACACCATATATTTT

V: TRBV7-9
size: once
D: TRBD2
J: TRBJ2-7
CDR3: CASSLGAGGSEGQYF
DNA: TGTGCCAGCAGCTTAGGGGCGGGGGGCTCTGAGGGGCAGTACTTC

V: TRBV2
size: -
D: TRBD2
J: TRBJ2-7
CDR3: CASIFLAAPSYEQYF
DNA: TGTGCCAGCATTTTCCTAGCGGCACCTTCCTACGAGCAGTACTTC

V: TRBV15
size: -
D: TRBD2
J: TRBJ2-4
CDR3: CATSTRGGAAKNIQYF
DNA: TGTGCCACCAGCACACGGGGGGGGGCGGCCAAAAACATTCAGTACTTC

V: TRBV5-1
size: -
D: TRBD2
J: TRBJ2-7
CDR3: CASRGTSGRPGEQYF
DNA: TGCGCCAGCAGGGGGACTAGCGGGAGGCCGGGCGAGCAGTACTTC

V: TRBV2
size: -
D: TRBD1
J: TRBJ1-2
CDR3: CASSPGQGAESRFGYTF
DNA: TGTGCCAGCAGTCCCGGACAGGGGGCGGAAAGTCGGTTCGGCTACACCTTC

V: TRBV27
size: -
D: -
J: TRBJ1-6
CDR3: CASSSPLRGPRNSPLHF
DNA: TGTGCCAGCAGTTCACCCCTGCGGGGCCCGAGGAATTCACCCCTCCACTTT

V: TRBV30
size: once
D: TRBD2
J: TRBJ2-1
CDR3: CAWSAGTSGSYNEQFF
DNA: TGTGCCTGGAGCGCAGGGACTAGCGGATCCTACAATGAGCAGTTCTTC

V: TRBV6-6
size: -
D: -
J: TRBJ1-5
CDR3: CASWGGGNQPQHF
DNA: TGTGCCAGCTGGGGCGGGGGCAATCAGCCCCAGCATTTT